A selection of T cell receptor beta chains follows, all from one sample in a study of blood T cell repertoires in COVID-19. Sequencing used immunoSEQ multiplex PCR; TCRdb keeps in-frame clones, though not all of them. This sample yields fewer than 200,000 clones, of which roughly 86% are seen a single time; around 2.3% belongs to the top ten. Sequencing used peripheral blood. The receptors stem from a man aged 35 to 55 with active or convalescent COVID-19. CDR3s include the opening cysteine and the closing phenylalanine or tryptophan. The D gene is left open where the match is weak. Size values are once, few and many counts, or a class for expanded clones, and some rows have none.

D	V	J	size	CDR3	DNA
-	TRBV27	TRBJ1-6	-	CASSLSPGSGSPLHF	TGTGCCAGCAGTTTATCACCGGGTTCAGGGTCACCCCTCCACTTT
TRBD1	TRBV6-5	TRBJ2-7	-	CASSYGTASLEQYF	TGTGCCAGCAGTTACGGGACAGCGTCACTAGAGCAGTACTTC
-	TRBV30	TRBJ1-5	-	CAWSPVQGNQPQHF	TGTGCCTGGAGCCCGGTCCAAGGCAATCAGCCCCAGCATTTT
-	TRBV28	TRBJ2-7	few	CASSTVYEQYF	TGTGCCAGCAGCACAGTCTACGAGCAGTACTTC
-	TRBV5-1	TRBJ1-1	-	CASSLDPVNTEAFF	TGCGCCAGCAGCTTGGATCCCGTTAACACTGAAGCTTTCTTT
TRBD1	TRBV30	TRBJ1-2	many	CAWSTGGSGYTF	TGTGCCTGGAGTACAGGGGGCTCCGGCTACACCTTC
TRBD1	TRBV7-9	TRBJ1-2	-	CASSQTGNYGYTF	TGTGCCAGCAGCCAGACAGGGAACTATGGCTACACCTTC
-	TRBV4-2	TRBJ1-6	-	CASSQDGRDSPLHF	TGTGCCAGCAGCCAAGACGGCAGGGATTCACCCCTCCACTTT
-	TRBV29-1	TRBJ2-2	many	CSALGENTGELFF	TGCAGCGCGCTAGGGGAGAACACCGGGGAGCTGTTTTTT
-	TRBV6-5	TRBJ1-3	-	CASRFSISGNTIYF	TGTGCCAGCAGATTTAGTATCTCTGGAAACACCATATATTTT
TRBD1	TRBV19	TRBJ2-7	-	CASSTRQGMVRNEQYF	TGTGCCAGTAGTACGCGACAGGGTATGGTTCGCAACGAGCAGTACTTC
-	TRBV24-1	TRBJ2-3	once	CATAFSRGGTDTQYF	TGTGCCACCGCATTTTCCAGGGGAGGCACAGATACGCAGTATTTT
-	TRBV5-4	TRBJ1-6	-	CASSLYGGARNSPLHF	TGTGCCAGCAGCTTGTACGGGGGGGCTCGGAATTCACCCCTCCACTTT
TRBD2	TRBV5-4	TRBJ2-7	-	CASSLPGLLLGEQYF	TGTGCCAGCAGCTTACCGGGACTATTACTGGGGGAGCAGTACTTC
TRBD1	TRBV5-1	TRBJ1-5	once	CASSAAGGHQPQHF	TGCGCCAGCAGCGCCGCAGGGGGCCACCAGCCCCAGCATTTT
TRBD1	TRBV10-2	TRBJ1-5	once	CASSEFNRGPEHSNQPQHF	TGCGCCAGCAGTGAGTTCAACAGGGGGCCCGAACATAGCAATCAGCCCCAGCATTTT
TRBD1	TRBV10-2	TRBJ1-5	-	CASRSGGAHSNQPQHF	TGCGCCAGCCGTTCAGGGGGCGCCCATAGCAATCAGCCCCAGCATTTT
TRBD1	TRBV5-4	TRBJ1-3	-	CASSLQGIAGNTIYF	TGTGCCAGCAGCTTACAGGGGATCGCTGGAAACACCATATATTTT
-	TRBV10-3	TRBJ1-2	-	CAIKVGTGPYGYTF	TGTGCCATCAAGGTCGGAACAGGCCCCTATGGCTACACCTTC
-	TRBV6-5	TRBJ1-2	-	CASSYSLSGNYGYTF	TGTGCCAGCAGTTACTCTCTCTCAGGGAACTATGGCTACACCTTC
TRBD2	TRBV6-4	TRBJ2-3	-	CASSPIGTSGTDTQYF	TGTGCCAGCAGCCCGATTGGGACTAGCGGCACAGATACGCAGTATTTT
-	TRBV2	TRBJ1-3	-	CASSADRNTIYF	TGTGCCAGCAGTGCAGATAGAAACACCATATATTTT
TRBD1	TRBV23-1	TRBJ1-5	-	CASSQSTGGQPQHF	TGCGCCAGCAGTCAGAGTACAGGGGGTCAGCCCCAGCATTTT
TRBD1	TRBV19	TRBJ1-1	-	CASSVYRGDTEAFF	TGTGCCAGTAGTGTCTACAGGGGTGATACTGAAGCTTTCTTT
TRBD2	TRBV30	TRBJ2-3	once	CAWRSPSGGTDTQYF	TGTGCCTGGAGGTCGCCTAGCGGGGGCACAGATACGCAGTATTTT
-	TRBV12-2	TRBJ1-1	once	CASRLKGDGAEAFF	TGTGCAAGTCGCTTAAAGGGGGACGGGGCTGAAGCTTTCTTT
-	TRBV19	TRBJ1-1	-	CATLKDGDSKAFF	TGTGCCACCCTTAAGGACGGGGATAGTAAAGCTTTCTTT
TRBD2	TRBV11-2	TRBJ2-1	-	CTTSVGGSYNEQFF	TGTACGACTTCGGTCGGGGGGTCCTACAATGAGCAGTTCTTC
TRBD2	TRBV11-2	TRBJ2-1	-	CASSLASGGIYEQFF	TGTGCCAGCAGCTTAGCCAGCGGGGGGATTTATGAGCAGTTCTTC
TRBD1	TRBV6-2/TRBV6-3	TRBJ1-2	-	CASSVTGTGVYGYTF	TGTGCCAGCAGTGTGACCGGGACAGGGGTCTATGGCTACACCTTC
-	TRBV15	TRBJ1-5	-	CATSRGPRAGNQPQHF	TGTGCCACCAGCAGGGGCCCCAGGGCCGGCAATCAGCCCCAGCATTTT
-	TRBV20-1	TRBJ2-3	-	CSASYFSSTDTQYF	TGCAGTGCTAGTTATTTCTCTAGCACAGATACGCAGTATTTT
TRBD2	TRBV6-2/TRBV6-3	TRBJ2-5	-	CASSYSLAGNPWTQYF	TGTGCCAGCAGTTACTCGCTAGCGGGGAATCCGTGGACCCAGTACTTC
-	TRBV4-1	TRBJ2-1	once	CASSQEWAGGSYNEQFF	TGCGCCAGCAGCCAAGAATGGGCAGGAGGGTCCTACAATGAGCAGTTCTTC
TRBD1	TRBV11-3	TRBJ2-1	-	CASSQGVGNEQFF	TGTGCCAGCAGCCAGGGGGTAGGCAATGAGCAGTTCTTC
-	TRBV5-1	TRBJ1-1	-	CASSLAGGRNTEAFF	TGCGCCAGCAGCTTGGCCGGGGGACGGAACACTGAAGCTTTCTTT
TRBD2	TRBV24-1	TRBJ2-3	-	CATWGGTQYF	TGTGCCACCTGGGGGGGTACGCAGTATTTT
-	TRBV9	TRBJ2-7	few	CASSRSPTDSYEQYF	TGTGCCAGCAGCCGTAGCCCGACAGATTCCTACGAGCAGTACTTC
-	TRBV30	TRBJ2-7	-	CAWRLQLGEQYF	TGTGCCTGGAGGTTACAGTTGGGCGAGCAGTACTTC
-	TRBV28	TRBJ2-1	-	CASMSAGANYNEQFF	TGTGCCAGCATGTCTGCGGGGGCCAACTACAATGAGCAGTTCTTC
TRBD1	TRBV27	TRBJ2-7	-	CASSFLRDRAYEQYF	TGTGCCAGCAGTTTCCTCCGGGACAGGGCCTACGAGCAGTACTTC
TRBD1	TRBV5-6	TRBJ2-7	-	CASSGTDYEQYF	TGTGCCAGCAGCGGGACAGACTACGAGCAGTACTTC